This T cell receptor (beta chain) was retrieved from a study of T cell repertoires in ileal Crohn's disease. Measured with immunoSEQ multiplex PCR; TCRdb has only the in-frame clones, and not every one. In the table there are about 12,000 clones, roughly 72% of which are singletons. The clonotype comes from an adult with Crohn's disease. Sequencing input: ileal tissue.

The CDR3 loop is CASSHPDSSYEQYF. The CDR3 DNA follows: TGTGCCAGCAGCCATCCCGACAGTTCCTACGAGCAGTACTTC. The chain combines TRBV7-9 with TRBJ2-7, with a possible D match to TRBD1 (5 bases). V lost 5 bases and J 1 base, leaving 12 bases between the germline ends. The CDR3 covers 14 residues. CDR1 is SEHNR and CDR2 is FQNEAQ in the germline V gene (reference sequence).